The 27 T cell receptor beta chains in this list originate from one sample, sequenced in a study of OX40 agonist ivuxolimab in advanced cancers. The repertoire was sequenced with immunoSEQ multiplex PCR; TCRdb's copy has only in-frame clones and lacks some. The table records fewer than 80,000 clones, less than 90% of them present only once. The sequenced sample was CD4+ or CD8+ T cells sorted from blood, obtained in a trial of the OX40 agonist ivuxolimab. These receptors all come from an adult with an advanced solid tumor such as melanoma, head and neck, liver or kidney cancer.

This rearrangement joins TRBV7-9 to TRBJ2-3; 7 bases are a match to TRBD2. CDR1 and CDR2 (germline): SEHNR, FQNEAQ (reference sequence). The trim removed 5 bases at V and 0 bases at J, leaving 17 bases unmatched. The CDR3 is 19 residues long. The CDR3 region is CASSRRLAGDPSSTDTQYF. CDR3 bases: TGTGCCAGCAGCCGCCGACTCGCGGGGGACCCCTCTAGCACAGATACGCAGTATTTT. Looking up the rest from reference TRBV7-9 and TRBJ2-3 gives the full variable domain: DTGVSQNPRHKITKRGQNVTFRCDPISEHNRLYWYRQTLGQGPEFLTYFQNEAQLEKSRLLSDRFSAERPKGSFSTLEIQRTEQGDSAMYLCASSRRLAGDPSSTDTQYFGPGTRLTVL.

The V and J genes are TRBV11-2 and TRBJ2-5; D unclear. Germline CDR1 SGHAT, CDR2 FQNNGV. The CDR3 is made up of 14 amino acids. Trimming cost V 3 bases and J 5 bases, with 13 bases left between them. The CDR3 loop reads CASSFGTTGETQYF. The DNA of the CDR3 is TGTGCCAGCAGCTTCGGAACCACTGGGGAGACCCAGTACTTC.

This clone has only one observation. The gene calls are TRBV5-1 and TRBJ2-5, with D possibly being TRBD1 (5 bases). CDR1 is SGHRS, CDR2 YFSETQ, per germline. The CDR3 totals 16 residues. V was trimmed by 0 bases and J by 2 bases, leaving 14 bases between them. As DNA, the CDR3 is TGCGCCAGCAGCTTGGGGATGGCAGCAGGGCAAGAGACCCAGTACTTC. Translation: CASSLGMAAGQETQYF.

This rearrangement joins TRBV7-8 to TRBJ2-3; D tentatively fits TRBD1 or TRBD2 (5 bases each). V lost 4 bases and J 11 bases, leaving 16 bases between the germline ends. Per the germline V gene, CDR1 is SGHVS and CDR2 is FQNEAQ. The CDR3 covers 13 residues. The CDR3 spells CASSSQGVWEQYF. The CDR3 nucleotides read TGTGCCAGCAGCTCCCAGGGAGTCTGGGAGCAGTATTTT.

The genes are TRBV30 and TRBJ2-7; D may match TRBD1 or TRBD2 (6 bases each). The CDR3 contains 16 residues. CDR1 and CDR2 (germline): GTSNPN, SVGIG (reference sequence). Trimming pared 0 bases from V and 5 bases from J, leaving 20 bases between. CDR3 residues: CAWSVFGGTSRHEQYF. The CDR3 DNA reads as TGTGCCTGGAGTGTATTTGGAGGGACATCTAGGCACGAGCAGTACTTC.

The V gene is TRBV7-2, the J gene TRBJ1-5, with D maybe TRBD1 (6 bases). The CDR3 spans 14 residues. Germline CDR1 SGHTA, CDR2 FQGNSA. The ends were cut back, 5 bases at V and 5 bases at J, with 13 bases in the middle. The CDR3 region is CASSNQGFYQPQHF. The CDR3 bases are TGTGCCAGCAGCAACCAGGGGTTTTATCAGCCCCAGCATTTT. The full variable domain, its missing parts supplied by reference TRBV7-2 and TRBJ1-5, is GAGVSQSPSNKVTEKGKDVELRCDPISGHTALYWYRQSLGQGLEFLIYFQGNSAPDKSGLPSDRFSAERTGGSVSTLTIQRTQQEDSAVYLCASSNQGFYQPQHFGDGTRLSIL.

The chain links TRBV12-2 to TRBJ2-7; the DNA was not compared with TRBD1, the D call given in the table. TRBV12-2 is assigned pseudogene status. The length of the CDR3 is 16 residues. The CDR3 DNA sequence: TGTGCAAGTCGCTTAGCGTTGGGACAGGTCTCCTACGAGCAGTACTTC. Its protein product is CASRLALGQVSYEQYF.

This clone was counted between two and nine times. The rearrangement joins TRBV6-1 to TRBJ2-5; D not resolved. V lost 8 bases and J 2 bases, leaving 9 bases between the germline ends. There are 12 residues in the CDR3. Germline values: CDR1 MNHNS, CDR2 SASEGT. CDR3 sequence (DNA): TGTGCCAGCTGCCAAATGCAAGAGACCCAGTACTTC. Protein sequence: CASCQMQETQYF.

V gene TRBV11-2 combines with J gene TRBJ2-5; 7 bases align to TRBD2. Per germline, CDR1 SGHAT and CDR2 FQNNGV. The J segment lost 5 bases and the V segment lost 0 bases, leaving 6 bases of the junction unmatched. The CDR3 is 15 amino acids. The DNA for the CDR3 is TGTGCCAGCAGCTTAGATGGGGGGGAGGGGGAGACCCAGTACTTC. This codes for CASSLDGGEGETQYF.

The rearrangement joins TRBV25-1 to TRBJ2-3, with D possibly TRBD1 on 6 matching bases. The CDR3 loop spans 16 amino acids. Germline CDR1 MGHDK, CDR2 SYGVNS. V was pared by 5 bases and J by 1 base, with 16 bases between. Here the CDR3 reads CASSSWGQEGTDTQYF. CDR3 in DNA: TGTGCCAGCAGTAGCTGGGGGCAGGAGGGCACAGATACGCAGTATTTT.

This rearrangement joins TRBV5-6 to TRBJ1-2; unclear D gene. The germline V gene has CDR1 SGHDT and CDR2 YYEEEE. The CDR3 loop spans 11 amino acids. Trimming cost V 3 bases and J 8 bases, with 8 bases left between them. The CDR3 DNA reads as TGTGCCAGCAGCTCCCCGGCGGGCTACACCTTC. Its translation is CASSSPAGYTF. The full variable domain, its missing parts supplied by reference TRBV5-6 and TRBJ1-2, is DAGVTQSPTHLIKTRGQQVTLRCSPKSGHDTVSWYQQALGQGPQFIFQYYEEEERQRGNFPDRFSGHQFPNYSSELNVNALLLGDSALYLCASSSPAGYTFGSGTRLTVV.

The chain combines TRBV4-3 with TRBJ1-2, with D maybe TRBD1 (6 bases). V lost 0 bases to trimming and J lost 4 bases, with 9 bases between them. The CDR3 runs to 14 residues. CDR1 is LGHNA, CDR2 YSLEER, per germline. The CDR3 is CASSQDHRAYGYTF. CDR3 DNA sequence: TGCGCCAGCAGCCAAGATCACAGGGCCTATGGCTACACCTTC.

The J gene is TRBJ1-2, the V gene TRBV2; no definite D call. The V gene's germline CDR1 is SNHLY and CDR2 FYNNEI. V shed 7 bases and J shed 3 bases, with 18 bases lying between them. CDR3 length: 15 residues. This chain's CDR3 is CASILEGLGYYGYTF. The DNA for the CDR3 is TGTGCCAGCATCTTAGAGGGTTTAGGATACTATGGCTACACCTTC.

In its sample, this clone was seen once. The chain recombines TRBV7-2 with TRBJ2-7; TRBD1 aligns across 8 bases. This CDR3 comprises 15 residues. The V segment lost 5 bases and the J segment 4 bases; nucleotides outside the gene matches: 10. Germline-derived CDR1 and CDR2 are SGHTA and FQGNSA. CDR3 sequence reads: CASSPDRGRWYEQYF. The CDR3, as DNA: TGTGCCAGCAGCCCAGACAGGGGTAGGTGGTACGAGCAGTACTTC.

This chain uses TRBV11-2 with TRBJ2-7; 8 nucleotides match TRBD1. The CDR3 has 14 residues. Germline CDR1 and CDR2: SGHAT and FQNNGV. The trim removed 4 bases at V and 2 bases at J, leaving 4 bases unmatched. The CDR3 spells CASSSDRGPYEQYF. Here the CDR3 DNA reads TGTGCCAGCAGCTCTGACAGGGGTCCCTACGAGCAGTACTTC.

This clone was recorded a few times. This rearrangement joins TRBV28 to TRBJ2-1; TRBD1 matches at 7 bases. The CDR3 has 16 residues. V gave up 1 base and J gave up 12 bases; unmatched junction bases: 15. Germline CDR1 MDHEN, CDR2 SYDVKM. CDR3 residues: CASSLLSRQGGLGQFF. The DNA for the CDR3 is TGTGCCAGCAGTTTATTGTCGCGACAGGGCGGGTTGGGGCAGTTCTTC.

This chain links TRBV9 with TRBJ2-2, with D possibly being TRBD2 (6 bases). Germline V lookup: CDR1 SGDLS, CDR2 YYNGEE. Trimming left V 0 bases short and J 7 bases short, with 10 bases between. The CDR3 has 14 residues. The CDR3 reads CASSVAGVSGELFF. The CDR3 DNA sequence: TGTGCCAGCAGCGTAGCGGGAGTCAGCGGGGAGCTGTTTTTT.

The chain carries TRBV6-6 and TRBJ2-7; perhaps D is TRBD1 or TRBD2 (6 bases each). The germline V and J ends were trimmed by 11 bases and 0 bases, with 14 bases remaining between them. Germline CDR1 MNHNY, CDR2 SVGAGI (reference sequence). This CDR3 comprises 13 residues. CDR3 sequence reads: CAGGKDSSYEQYF. The DNA of the CDR3 is TGTGCCGGGGGGAAGGACAGCTCCTACGAGCAGTACTTC.

The chain links TRBV30 to TRBJ2-3; D may be TRBD1 or TRBD2 (6 bases each). Trimming took off 2 bases at V and 3 bases at J, with 18 bases between the two ends. This CDR3 contains 16 residues. In germline, CDR1 is GTSNPN, CDR2 SVGIG (reference sequence). CDR3 residues: CAWSRSVGGYTDTQYF. CDR3 in DNA: TGTGCCTGGAGTCGGTCTGTAGGGGGGTATACAGATACGCAGTATTTT.

In DNA form, the CDR3 reads TGTGCCAGCAGTTTAAGTGGGACAGCGAACTATGGCTACACCTTC. Its translation: CASSLSGTANYGYTF. The chain carries TRBV28 and TRBJ1-2; 7 nucleotides match TRBD1. V shed 2 bases, J shed 2 bases, and the junction held 5 bases outside the gene matches. Germline V gene lookup returns CDR1 MDHEN and CDR2 SYDVKM. The CDR3 is 15 amino acids.

The chain recombines TRBV9 with TRBJ2-5; 10 bases fit TRBD2. Germline loops: CDR1 SGDLS, CDR2 YYNGEE. The V and J ends lost 2 bases and 4 bases, in that order; junction bases with no gene match: 11. The CDR3 extends over 17 amino acids. CDR3: CASSVQAGGPAGETQYF. The CDR3 nucleotides are TGTGCCAGCAGCGTCCAAGCGGGGGGGCCGGCGGGAGAGACCCAGTACTTC.

The V gene is TRBV2, the J gene TRBJ1-5, with D unresolved. The V and J ends lost 3 bases and 6 bases respectively, with 12 bases between them. The CDR3 spans 14 residues. CDR1 and CDR2 from the germline V gene are SNHLY and FYNNEI. CDR3: CASSELGSPQPQHF. Written as DNA, the CDR3 is TGTGCCAGCAGTGAGCTGGGGAGCCCTCAGCCCCAGCATTTT.

The gene calls are TRBV7-2 and TRBJ1-5; D call uncertain. Germline V gene lookup returns CDR1 SGHTA and CDR2 FQGNSA. The V end was cut by 0 bases, the J end by 4 bases, with 4 bases between. The CDR3 contains 13 residues. The CDR3 here is CASSLAENQPQHF. The CDR3 bases are TGTGCCAGCAGCTTAGCCGAGAATCAGCCCCAGCATTTT.

The rearrangement uses TRBV4-1 and TRBJ2-2; 7 bases are shared with TRBD1. The J segment lost 7 bases and the V segment lost 2 bases, leaving 7 bases of the junction unmatched. The germline V gene encodes CDR1 MGHRA and CDR2 YSYEKL. CDR3 length: 15 residues. CDR3 nucleotide sequence: TGCGCCAGCAGCCAATTGGACAGGTCCGTCGGGGAGCTGTTTTTT. Its translation: CASSQLDRSVGELFF.

V is TRBV5-4 and J is TRBJ1-1, with TRBD1 as a possible D gene (6 bases). The CDR3 has 15 residues. Trimming cost V 0 bases and J 3 bases, with 12 bases left between them. Germline-derived CDR1 and CDR2 are SGHNT and YYREEE (reference sequence). CDR3 in amino acids: CASSLDPGADTEAFF. DNA for the CDR3: TGTGCCAGCAGCTTGGATCCGGGGGCGGACACTGAAGCTTTCTTT.

The gene calls are TRBV28 and TRBJ1-6; weak D call: TRBD1 (5 bases). CDR1 is MDHEN, CDR2 SYDVKM, per germline. Trimming removed 7 bases at V and 0 bases at J, with 13 bases between. This CDR3 has 16 residues. The CDR3 region is CASNPGPYSYNSPLHF. Written as DNA, the CDR3 is TGTGCCAGCAATCCGGGACCCTACTCCTATAATTCACCCCTCCACTTT.

This clone is termed medium-sized (0.01 to 0.1%). The CDR3 loop is CASRGGPSTDTQYF. The DNA of the CDR3 is TGTGCCAGCAGGGGCGGACCTAGCACAGATACGCAGTATTTT. The V call is TRBV5-4, the J call TRBJ2-3; D is uncertain. This CDR3 has 14 amino acids. V lost 5 bases to trimming and J lost 0 bases, with 10 bases between them. CDR1 SGHNT and CDR2 YYREEE come from the germline V gene (reference sequence).